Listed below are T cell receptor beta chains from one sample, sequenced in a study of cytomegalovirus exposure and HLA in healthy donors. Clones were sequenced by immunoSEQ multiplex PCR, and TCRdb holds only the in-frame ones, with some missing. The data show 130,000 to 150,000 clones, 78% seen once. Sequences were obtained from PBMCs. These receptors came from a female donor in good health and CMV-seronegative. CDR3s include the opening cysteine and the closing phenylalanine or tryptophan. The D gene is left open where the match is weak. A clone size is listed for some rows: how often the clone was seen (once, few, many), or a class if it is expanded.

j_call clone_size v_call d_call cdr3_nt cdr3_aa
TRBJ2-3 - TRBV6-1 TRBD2 TGTGCCAGCAGTGAATATGAGCGGGGGTTTAGCACAGATACGCAGTATTTT CASSEYERGFSTDTQYF
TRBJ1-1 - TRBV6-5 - TGTGCCAGCAACCTACACAGGAACACTGAAGCTTTCTTT CASNLHRNTEAFF
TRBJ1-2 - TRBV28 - TGTGCCAGCAGTTGGGGGGGGGCTGAAGGCTACACCTTC CASSWGGAEGYTF
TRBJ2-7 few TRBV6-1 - TGTGCCACCTTCGAGCCAGGGGAGCAGTACTTC CATFEPGEQYF
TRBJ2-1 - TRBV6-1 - TGTGCCAGCAGTGAAGAGGGGGGGAATGAGCAGTTCTTC CASSEEGGNEQFF
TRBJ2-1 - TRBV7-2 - TGTGCCAGCAGCTTATTTGGCCAGGGAAGCGACCATGAGCAGTTCTTC CASSLFGQGSDHEQFF
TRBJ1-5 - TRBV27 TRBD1 TGTGCCAGCAGTTTTTCCGGGACAGGGAATCAGCCCCAGCATTTT CASSFSGTGNQPQHF
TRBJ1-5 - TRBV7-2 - TGTGCCAGCAGCTTAGTCGGGAACCAGCCCCAGCATTTT CASSLVGNQPQHF
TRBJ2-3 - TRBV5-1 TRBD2 TGCGCCAGCAGCTTGGCACTAGCGGGAGGAGGTACGCAGTATTTT CASSLALAGGGTQYF
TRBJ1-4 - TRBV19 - TGTGCCAGTAGTATCAGGCAGGGGAATGAAAAACTGTTTTTT CASSIRQGNEKLFF
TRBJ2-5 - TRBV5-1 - TGCGCCAGCAGCTTAACTCTCACGGGAGAGACCCAGTACTTC CASSLTLTGETQYF
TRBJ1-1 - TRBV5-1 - TGCGCCAGCAAAGTAGGCCAGGGCAACACTGAAGCTTTCTTT CASKVGQGNTEAFF
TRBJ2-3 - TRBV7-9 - TGTGCCAGCAGCTCCAAGACTAGTTTGATGGATACGCAGTATTTT CASSSKTSLMDTQYF
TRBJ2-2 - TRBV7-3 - TGTGCCAGCGAGGGGGGGGGCTTAACCGGGGAGCTGTTTTTT CASEGGGLTGELFF
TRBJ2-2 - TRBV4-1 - TGCGCCAGCAGCTATCTTTTATCGAACACCGGGGAGCTGTTTTTT CASSYLLSNTGELFF
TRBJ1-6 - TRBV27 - TGTGCCAGCAGTTATGCCGCCTTCGGAAACAGTTCACCCCTCCACTTT CASSYAAFGNSSPLHF
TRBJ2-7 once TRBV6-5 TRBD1 TGTGCCAGCAGTCGAACAGGGGTGGGCGAGCAGTACTTC CASSRTGVGEQYF
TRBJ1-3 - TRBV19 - TGTGCCAGTAGTGCGACAGTCTTCTCTGGAAACACCATATATTTT CASSATVFSGNTIYF
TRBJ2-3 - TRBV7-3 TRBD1 TGTGCCAGCAGCCCAGACAGGGGAAGAAATACGCAGTATTTT CASSPDRGRNTQYF
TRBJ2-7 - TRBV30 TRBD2 TGTGCCTGGAACCTTGGGGGGGACGAGCAGTACTTC CAWNLGGDEQYF
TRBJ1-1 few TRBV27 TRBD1 TGTGCCAGCAGCAGGGGGGTCGGGAAAGCTTTCTTT CASSRGVGKAFF
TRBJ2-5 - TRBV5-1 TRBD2 TGCGCCAGCAGCGCTACGACTAGCGGGAGGCAGGAGACCCAGTACTTC CASSATTSGRQETQYF
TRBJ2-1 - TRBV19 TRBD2 TGTGCCAGTAGTATCCTAAGCGGGAGCCCCTACAATGAGCAGTTCTTC CASSILSGSPYNEQFF
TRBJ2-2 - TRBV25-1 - TGTGCCAGCAGTGACCTAGACGCGAACACCGGGGAGCTGTTTTTT CASSDLDANTGELFF
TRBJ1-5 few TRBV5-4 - TGTGCCAGCAGCTTCAGGGGTAGTGAGCCCCAGCATTTT CASSFRGSEPQHF